This is a list of T cell receptor beta chains from one sample in a study of PD-L1 blockade in urothelial cancer. Only in-frame clones appear in the TCRdb table, and some are missing; sequencing was by immunoSEQ multiplex PCR. The table shows about 56,000 clones, with around 86% occurring only once. The source material was PBMCs, sampled around atezolizumab (anti-PD-L1) treatment. All receptors come from a man aged 70 or older with urothelial cancer. CDR3s include the opening cysteine and the closing phenylalanine or tryptophan. Each record gives: J gene, D gene, V gene, clone size, CDR3 protein, CDR3 DNA. The D gene is left open where the match is weak. Clone size, where shown, is once, few, many, or a class for clones that have expanded.

TRBJ2-5,NA,TRBV5-1,NA,CASSLSGQETQYF,TGCGCCAGCAGCTTGTCGGGGCAAGAGACCCAGTACTTC
TRBJ1-4,NA,TRBV19,NA,CASISGDLPTNEKLFF,TGTGCCAGTATTTCGGGGGACTTACCAACTAATGAAAAACTGTTTTTT
TRBJ2-3,NA,TRBV2,NA,CASRQGGGLTDTQYF,TGTGCCAGCAGACAAGGGGGGGGCCTCACAGATACGCAGTATTTT
TRBJ1-1,TRBD1,TRBV12-5,NA,CASGLFRQGGSEAFF,TGTGCTAGTGGTTTGTTCCGACAGGGTGGGTCTGAAGCTTTCTTT
TRBJ2-1,TRBD2,TRBV28,NA,CASGLAGGLEQFF,TGTGCCAGCGGACTAGCGGGAGGGCTTGAGCAGTTCTTC
TRBJ2-5,NA,TRBV7-8,once,CASSLGQGGTQYF,TGTGCCAGCAGCTTAGGACAGGGAGGGACCCAGTACTTC
TRBJ2-5,NA,TRBV5-1,NA,CASSLGRGETQYF,TGCGCCAGCAGCTTGGGTCGAGGCGAGACCCAGTACTTC
TRBJ2-7,NA,TRBV19,NA,CASSAYRVPYEQYF,TGTGCCAGTAGCGCATACAGGGTGCCCTACGAGCAGTACTTC
TRBJ1-1,TRBD1,TRBV11-2,few,CASSSSPGQGSPEAFF,TGTGCCAGCAGCTCCTCTCCCGGACAGGGGAGTCCTGAAGCTTTCTTT
TRBJ2-7,NA,TRBV15,NA,CATSRKRGAPQSYEQYF,TGTGCCACCAGCAGAAAAAGGGGTGCGCCCCAATCCTACGAGCAGTACTTC
TRBJ2-1,TRBD2,TRBV28,NA,CASSLRGGNNEQFF,TGTGCCAGCAGTTTGCGGGGGGGGAACAATGAGCAGTTCTTC
TRBJ1-2,TRBD1,TRBV5-6,few,CASRGQGNYGYTF,TGTGCCAGCAGGGGACAGGGGAATTATGGCTACACCTTC
TRBJ2-3,NA,TRBV5-1,NA,CASSGGTQTDTQYF,TGCGCCAGCAGCGGCGGGACTCAAACAGATACGCAGTATTTT
TRBJ1-1,TRBD1,TRBV18,few,CASSLDRGGTEAFF,TGTGCCAGCTCACTGGACAGGGGTGGGACTGAAGCTTTCTTT
TRBJ2-7,TRBD2,TRBV29-1,NA,CSVRTSSYEQYF,TGCAGCGTTCGGACTAGTTCCTACGAGCAGTACTTC
TRBJ2-5,NA,TRBV2,NA,CASTGQAQETQYF,TGTGCCAGCACCGGACAAGCCCAAGAGACCCAGTACTTC
TRBJ2-1,TRBD1,TRBV6-5,NA,CASSYTGGILNEQFF,TGTGCCAGCAGTTACACAGGGGGGATTCTCAATGAGCAGTTCTTC
TRBJ2-2,NA,TRBV4-1,NA,CASSQDPGMTGELFF,TGCGCCAGCAGCCAAGATCCCGGGATGACCGGGGAGCTGTTTTTT
TRBJ2-2,TRBD1,TRBV18,NA,CASSPSTGSTGELFF,TGTGCCAGCTCACCATCGACAGGGAGCACCGGGGAGCTGTTTTTT
TRBJ1-1,NA,TRBV27,once,CASSLWGDQNTEAFF,TGTGCCAGCAGTTTATGGGGGGATCAGAACACTGAAGCTTTCTTT
TRBJ1-5,TRBD1,TRBV19,NA,CASQGQGDQPQHF,TGTGCCAGTCAGGGACAGGGGGATCAGCCCCAGCATTTT
TRBJ2-7,TRBD1,TRBV9,NA,CASSVRGLAVGEQYF,TGTGCCAGCAGCGTAAGGGGGCTAGCTGTTGGCGAGCAGTACTTC
TRBJ2-1,NA,TRBV4-1,NA,CASSLYPGLYNEQFF,TGCGCCAGCAGCCTATACCCGGGACTCTACAATGAGCAGTTCTTC
TRBJ2-7,TRBD1,TRBV19,NA,CASSRTGLAFPSYEQYF,TGTGCCAGTAGTAGGACAGGGCTAGCTTTTCCCTCCTACGAGCAGTACTTC
TRBJ2-7,TRBD2,TRBV4-1,NA,CASSRGLDSYEQYF,TGCGCCAGCAGCCGGGGACTAGACTCCTACGAGCAGTACTTC
TRBJ2-1,TRBD1,TRBV7-8,NA,CASSSGQGTHEQFF,TGTGCCAGCAGCTCCGGACAGGGGACGCATGAGCAGTTCTTC
TRBJ2-2,NA,TRBV5-1,NA,CASKTVLGGGELFF,TGCGCCAGCAAGACAGTCCTCGGTGGCGGGGAGCTGTTTTTT
TRBJ2-3,TRBD2,TRBV7-9,NA,CASSFGGGASTDTQYF,TGTGCCAGCAGCTTTGGCGGGGGTGCTAGCACAGATACGCAGTATTTT
TRBJ1-1,NA,TRBV6-5,NA,CASSYTSGRNTEAFF,TGTGCCAGCAGTTACACGAGCGGAAGGAACACTGAAGCTTTCTTT
TRBJ2-5,TRBD2,TRBV5-4,NA,CASSLAIAGIGETQYF,TGTGCCAGCAGCTTGGCGATAGCGGGAATCGGAGAGACCCAGTACTTC
TRBJ1-2,NA,TRBV18,once,CASSPGSEGRGGYTF,TGTGCCAGCTCCCCAGGTTCGGAGGGGCGAGGTGGCTACACCTTC
TRBJ1-2,TRBD1,TRBV29-1,NA,CSVYGTGARGYTF,TGCAGCGTGTACGGGACAGGGGCACGCGGCTACACCTTC
TRBJ1-5,TRBD1,TRBV19,NA,CASSRTGGMSNQPQHF,TGTGCCAGTAGTAGGACAGGGGGCATGAGCAATCAGCCCCAGCATTTT
TRBJ2-1,TRBD1,TRBV6-4,NA,CASRATGGSDEQFF,TGTGCCAGCAGAGCGACAGGGGGGTCGGATGAGCAGTTCTTC
TRBJ2-4,NA,TRBV2,NA,CASSEELKNIQYF,TGTGCCAGCAGTGAAGAACTGAAAAACATTCAGTACTTC
TRBJ2-1,TRBD2,TRBV29-1,NA,CSSKTSGSYNEQFF,TGCAGCTCGAAGACTAGCGGGAGTTACAATGAGCAGTTCTTC
TRBJ2-1,NA,TRBV11-1,NA,CASSLRVPTGQYNEQFF,TGTGCCAGCAGCTTAAGAGTACCCACAGGGCAGTACAATGAGCAGTTCTTC
TRBJ1-2,NA,TRBV9,NA,CASSGGRDIVYGYTF,TGTGCCAGCAGCGGGGGTCGGGACATAGTCTATGGCTACACCTTC
TRBJ2-1,NA,TRBV5-1,NA,CASSLSGFTHEQFF,TGCGCCAGCAGCTTATCAGGTTTCACGCATGAGCAGTTCTTC
TRBJ1-3,NA,TRBV9,once,CASSVGGTSLGTIYF,TGTGCCAGCAGCGTCGGAGGGACTTCCTTGGGCACCATATATTTT
TRBJ2-1,TRBD2,TRBV19,NA,CASKAGTNNEQFF,TGTGCCAGTAAGGCGGGGACTAACAATGAGCAGTTCTTC
TRBJ1-4,TRBD1,TRBV19,few,CASQGDATNEKLFF,TGTGCCAGTCAGGGGGACGCCACTAATGAAAAACTGTTTTTT
TRBJ2-1,TRBD2,TRBV5-1,NA,CASSPQWGGMNEQFF,TGCGCCAGCAGCCCCCAATGGGGAGGGATGAATGAGCAGTTCTTC
TRBJ2-6,NA,TRBV4-2,NA,CASSRYTGPGANVLTF,TGTGCCAGCAGCCGATATACAGGGCCCGGGGCCAACGTCCTGACTTTC
TRBJ2-1,TRBD2,TRBV9,NA,CASRISPGLAIDEQFF,TGTGCCAGCAGAATTTCACCGGGACTAGCAATTGATGAGCAGTTCTTC
TRBJ2-7,TRBD2,TRBV7-8,NA,CASSPDGLAGGYEQYF,TGTGCCAGCAGCCCGGATGGACTAGCGGGAGGGTACGAGCAGTACTTC
TRBJ2-4,NA,TRBV19,NA,CASSWASGTKNIQYF,TGTGCCAGTAGCTGGGCCTCCGGGACCAAAAACATTCAGTACTTC
TRBJ2-1,NA,TRBV9,NA,CASSYHTSSEGNEQFF,TGTGCCAGCAGCTACCATACTAGCTCCGAGGGGAATGAGCAGTTCTTC
TRBJ1-6,NA,TRBV4-1,once,CASSQETRVSPLHF,TGCGCCAGCAGCCAAGAGACCCGGGTTTCACCCCTCCACTTT